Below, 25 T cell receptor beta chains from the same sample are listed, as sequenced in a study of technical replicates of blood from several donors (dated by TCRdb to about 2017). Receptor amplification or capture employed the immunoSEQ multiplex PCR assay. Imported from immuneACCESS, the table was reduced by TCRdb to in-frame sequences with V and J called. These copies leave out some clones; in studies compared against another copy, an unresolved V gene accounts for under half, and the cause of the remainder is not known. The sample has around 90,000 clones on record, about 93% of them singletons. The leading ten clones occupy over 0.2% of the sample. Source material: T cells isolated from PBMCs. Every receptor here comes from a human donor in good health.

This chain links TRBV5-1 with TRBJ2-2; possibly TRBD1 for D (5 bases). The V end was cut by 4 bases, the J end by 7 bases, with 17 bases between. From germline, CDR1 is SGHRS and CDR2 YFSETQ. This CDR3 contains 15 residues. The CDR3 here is CASSPWVGLHGELFF. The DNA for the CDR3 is TGCGCCAGCAGCCCTTGGGTGGGGCTACACGGGGAGCTGTTTTTT.

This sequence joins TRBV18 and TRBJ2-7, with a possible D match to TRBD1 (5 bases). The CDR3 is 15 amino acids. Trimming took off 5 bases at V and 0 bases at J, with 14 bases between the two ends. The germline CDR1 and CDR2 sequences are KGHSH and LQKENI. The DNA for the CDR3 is TGTGCCAGCTCATTAGGGGTCGAAAGCTCCTACGAGCAGTACTTC. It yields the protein CASSLGVESSYEQYF.

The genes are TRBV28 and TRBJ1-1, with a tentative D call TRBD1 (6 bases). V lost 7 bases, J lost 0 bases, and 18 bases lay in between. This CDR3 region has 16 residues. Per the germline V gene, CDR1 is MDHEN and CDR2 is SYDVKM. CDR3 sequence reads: CASTAGGRIMNTEAFF. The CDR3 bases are TGTGCCAGCACCGCTGGGGGCAGGATCATGAACACTGAAGCTTTCTTT. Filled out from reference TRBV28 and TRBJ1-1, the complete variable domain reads DVKVTQSSRYLVKRTGEKVFLECVQDMDHENMFWYRQDPGLGLRLIYFSYDVKMKEKGDIPEGYSVSREKKERFSLILESASTNQTSMYLCASTAGGRIMNTEAFFGQGTRLTVV.

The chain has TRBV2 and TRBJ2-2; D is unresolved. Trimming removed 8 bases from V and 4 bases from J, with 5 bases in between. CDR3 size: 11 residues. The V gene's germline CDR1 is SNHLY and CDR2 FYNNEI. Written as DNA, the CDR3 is TGTGCCAGCGGCGGCACCGGGGAGCTGTTTTTT. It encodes CASGGTGELFF.

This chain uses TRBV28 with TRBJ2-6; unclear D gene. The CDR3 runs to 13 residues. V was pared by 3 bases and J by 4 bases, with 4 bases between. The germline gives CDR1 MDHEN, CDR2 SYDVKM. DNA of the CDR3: TGTGCCAGCAGTTTTCGGGGGGCCAACGTCCTGACTTTC. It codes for CASSFRGANVLTF.

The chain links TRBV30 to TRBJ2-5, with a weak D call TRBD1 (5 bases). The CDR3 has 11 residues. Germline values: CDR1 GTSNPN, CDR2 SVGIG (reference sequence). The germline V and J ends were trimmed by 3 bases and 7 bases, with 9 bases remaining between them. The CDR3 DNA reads TGTGCCTGGAGAGGGGCAGCGACCCAGTACTTC. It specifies CAWRGAATQYF. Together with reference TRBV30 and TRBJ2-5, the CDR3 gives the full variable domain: SQTIHQWPATLVQPVGSPLSLECTVEGTSNPNLYWYRQAAGRGLQLLFYSVGIGQISSEVPQNLSASRPQDRQFILSSKKLLLSDSGFYLCAWRGAATQYFGPGTRLLVL.

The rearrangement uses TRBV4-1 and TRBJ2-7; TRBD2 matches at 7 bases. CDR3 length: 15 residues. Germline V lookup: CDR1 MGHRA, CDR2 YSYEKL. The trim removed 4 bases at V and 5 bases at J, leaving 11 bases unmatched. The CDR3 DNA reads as TGCGCCAGCAGCCCGCGGGACTACACCTCTGACGAGCAGTACTTC. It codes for CASSPRDYTSDEQYF.

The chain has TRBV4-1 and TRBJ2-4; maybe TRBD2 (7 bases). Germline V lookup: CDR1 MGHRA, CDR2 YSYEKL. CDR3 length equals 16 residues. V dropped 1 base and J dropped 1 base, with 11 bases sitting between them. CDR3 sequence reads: CASSQVGRGAKNIQYF. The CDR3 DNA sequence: TGCGCCAGCAGCCAAGTGGGGAGGGGGGCCAAAAACATTCAGTACTTC.

CDR3 DNA sequence: TGTGCCAGCAGTTACCCCGGACTAGCGGGTCAAGAGACCCAGTACTTC. This sequence encodes CASSYPGLAGQETQYF. The chain is built from TRBV6-5 and TRBJ2-5, with 11 bases that match TRBD2. The CDR3 has 16 amino acids. The V segment lost 2 bases and the J segment 2 bases; nucleotides outside the gene matches: 4. Looked up from germline, CDR1 is MNHEY and CDR2 is SVGAGI.

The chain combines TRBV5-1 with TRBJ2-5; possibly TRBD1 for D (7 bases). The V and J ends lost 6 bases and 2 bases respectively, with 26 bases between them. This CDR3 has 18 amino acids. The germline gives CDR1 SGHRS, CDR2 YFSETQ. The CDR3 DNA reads TGCGCCAGCACCGAGGCGGGGATAGACAGGGATTGGCAAGAGACCCAGTACTTC. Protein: CASTEAGIDRDWQETQYF.

CDR3: CASSDPSGSNNEQFF. The DNA for the CDR3 is TGCGCCAGCAGCGATCCTAGCGGGAGCAACAATGAGCAGTTCTTC. V is TRBV5-1 and J is TRBJ2-1; 10 positions match TRBD2. CDR1 is SGHRS and CDR2 is YFSETQ in the germline V gene. V lost 4 bases to trimming and J lost 5 bases; unmatched junction nucleotides: 6. The CDR3 contains 15 residues. The whole variable domain, remainder taken from reference TRBV5-1 and TRBJ2-1, is KAGVTQTPRYLIKTRGQQVTLSCSPISGHRSVSWYQQTPGQGLQFLFEYFSETQRNKGNFPGRFSGRQFSNSRSEMNVSTLELGDSALYLCASSDPSGSNNEQFFGPGTRLTVL.

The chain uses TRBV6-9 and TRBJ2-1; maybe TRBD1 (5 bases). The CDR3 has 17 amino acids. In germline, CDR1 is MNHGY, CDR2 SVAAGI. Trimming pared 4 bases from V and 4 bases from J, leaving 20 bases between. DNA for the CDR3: TGTGCCAGCAGTTTGCTACTGAGACAGAATAAGTACAATGAGCAGTTCTTC. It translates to CASSLLLRQNKYNEQFF.

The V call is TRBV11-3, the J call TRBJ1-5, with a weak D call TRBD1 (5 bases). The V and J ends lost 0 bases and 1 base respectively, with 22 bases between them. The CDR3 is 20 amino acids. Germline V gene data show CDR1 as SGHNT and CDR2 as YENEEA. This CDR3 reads CASSLENLGRQGPSNQPQHF. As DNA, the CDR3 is TGTGCCAGCAGCTTAGAGAACTTGGGCCGGCAGGGCCCGAGCAATCAGCCCCAGCATTTT.

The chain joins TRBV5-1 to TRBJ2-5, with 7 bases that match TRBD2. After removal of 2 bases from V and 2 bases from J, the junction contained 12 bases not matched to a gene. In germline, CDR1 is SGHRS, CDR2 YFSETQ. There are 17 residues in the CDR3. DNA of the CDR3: TGCGCCAGCAGCTTATTGCCAGGAGCGGGGAGTCAAGAGACCCAGTACTTC. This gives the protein CASSLLPGAGSQETQYF.

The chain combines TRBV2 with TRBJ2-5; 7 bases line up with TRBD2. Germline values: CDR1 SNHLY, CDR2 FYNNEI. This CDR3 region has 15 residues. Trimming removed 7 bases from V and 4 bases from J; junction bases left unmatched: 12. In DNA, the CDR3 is TGTGCCAGCACCCGAGGCGGGGGTACCACAGAGACCCAGTACTTC. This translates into CASTRGGGTTETQYF.

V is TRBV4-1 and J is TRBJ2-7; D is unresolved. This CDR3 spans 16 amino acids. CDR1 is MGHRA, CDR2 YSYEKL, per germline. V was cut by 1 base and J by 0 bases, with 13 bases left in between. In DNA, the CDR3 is TGCGCCAGCAGCCAAGTTGGTCCCCGAGCCTCCTACGAGCAGTACTTC. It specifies CASSQVGPRASYEQYF.

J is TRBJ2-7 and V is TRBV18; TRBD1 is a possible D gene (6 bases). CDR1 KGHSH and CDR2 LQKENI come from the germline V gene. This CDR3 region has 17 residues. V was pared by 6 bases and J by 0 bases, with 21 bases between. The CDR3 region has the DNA TGTGCCAGCTCTGTGTCGAGGGGGTCGCCTAGCTCCTACGAGCAGTACTTC. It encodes CASSVSRGSPSSYEQYF.

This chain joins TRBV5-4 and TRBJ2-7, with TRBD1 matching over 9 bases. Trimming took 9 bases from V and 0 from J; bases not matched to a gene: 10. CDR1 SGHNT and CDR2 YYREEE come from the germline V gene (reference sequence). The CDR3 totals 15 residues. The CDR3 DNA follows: TGTGCCACCAAGGGGGGGACAGGGACCTCCTACGAGCAGTACTTC. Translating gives CATKGGTGTSYEQYF.

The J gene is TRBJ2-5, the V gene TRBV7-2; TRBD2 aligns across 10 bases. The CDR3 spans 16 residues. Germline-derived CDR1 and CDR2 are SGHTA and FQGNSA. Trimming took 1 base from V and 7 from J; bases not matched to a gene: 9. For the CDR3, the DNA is TGTGCCAGCAGCTTAGGGGAACTAGCGGGGTGGGGGACCCAGTACTTC. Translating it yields CASSLGELAGWGTQYF.

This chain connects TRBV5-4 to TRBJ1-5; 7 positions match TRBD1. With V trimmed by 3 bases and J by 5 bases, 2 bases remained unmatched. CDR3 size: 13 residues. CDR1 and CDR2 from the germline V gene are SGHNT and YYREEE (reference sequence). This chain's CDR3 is CASSWGTDQPQHF. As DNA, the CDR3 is TGTGCCAGCAGCTGGGGGACAGATCAGCCCCAGCATTTT.

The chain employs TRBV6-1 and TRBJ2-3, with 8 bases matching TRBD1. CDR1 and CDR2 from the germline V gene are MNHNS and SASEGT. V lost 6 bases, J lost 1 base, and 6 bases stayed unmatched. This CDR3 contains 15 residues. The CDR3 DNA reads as TGTGCCAGCAGCAAGCCGGGACAGGGCACAGATACGCAGTATTTT. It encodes CASSKPGQGTDTQYF.

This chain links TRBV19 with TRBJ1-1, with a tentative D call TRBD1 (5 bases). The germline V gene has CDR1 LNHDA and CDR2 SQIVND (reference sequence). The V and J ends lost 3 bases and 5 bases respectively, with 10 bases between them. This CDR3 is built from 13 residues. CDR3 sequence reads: CASSMEGRTEAFF. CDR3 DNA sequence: TGTGCCAGTAGTATGGAGGGGAGAACTGAAGCTTTCTTT.

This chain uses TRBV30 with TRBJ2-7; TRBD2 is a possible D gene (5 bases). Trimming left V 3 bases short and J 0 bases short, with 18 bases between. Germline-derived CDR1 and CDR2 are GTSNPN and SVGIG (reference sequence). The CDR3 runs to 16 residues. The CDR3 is CAWSADRGLSSYEQYF. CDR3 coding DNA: TGTGCCTGGAGCGCCGATCGAGGGCTTAGCTCCTACGAGCAGTACTTC.

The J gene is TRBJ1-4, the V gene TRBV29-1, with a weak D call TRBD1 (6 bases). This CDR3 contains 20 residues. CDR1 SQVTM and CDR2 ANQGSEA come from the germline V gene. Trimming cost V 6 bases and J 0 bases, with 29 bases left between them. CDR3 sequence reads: CSVILPGTRGSRATNEKLFF. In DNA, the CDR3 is TGCAGCGTGATACTCCCCGGGACAAGGGGCTCCCGTGCAACTAATGAAAAACTGTTTTTT.

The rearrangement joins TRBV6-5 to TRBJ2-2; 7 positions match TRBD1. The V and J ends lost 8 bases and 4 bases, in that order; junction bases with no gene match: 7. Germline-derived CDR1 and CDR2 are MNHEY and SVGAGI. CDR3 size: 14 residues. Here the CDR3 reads CASGLGQVTGELFF. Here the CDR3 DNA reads TGTGCCAGCGGCCTAGGACAGGTCACCGGGGAGCTGTTTTTT.